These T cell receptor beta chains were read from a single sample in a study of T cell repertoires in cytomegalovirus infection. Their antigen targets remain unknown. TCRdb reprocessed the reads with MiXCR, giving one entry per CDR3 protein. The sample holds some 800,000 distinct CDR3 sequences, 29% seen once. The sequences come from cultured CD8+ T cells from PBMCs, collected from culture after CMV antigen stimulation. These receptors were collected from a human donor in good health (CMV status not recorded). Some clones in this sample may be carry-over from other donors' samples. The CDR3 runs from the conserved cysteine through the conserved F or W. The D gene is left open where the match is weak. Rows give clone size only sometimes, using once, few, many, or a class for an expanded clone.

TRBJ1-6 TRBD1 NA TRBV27 CASSLGQFYNSPLHF TGTGCCAGCAGCCTGGGACAGTTCTATAATTCACCCCTCCACTTT
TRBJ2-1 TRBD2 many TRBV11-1 CASSFSPGLAGVTNEQFF TGTGCCAGCAGCTTTTCCCCCGGACTAGCGGGGGTCACCAATGAGCAGTTCTTC
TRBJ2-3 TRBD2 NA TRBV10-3 CAIRGGSGDPFSTDTQYF TGTGCCATCAGGGGAGGTAGCGGGGACCCCTTTAGCACAGATACGCAGTATTTT
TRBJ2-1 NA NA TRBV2 CATPPGASSYNEQFF TGTGCCACCCCTCCCGGGGCCTCCTCCTACAATGAGCAGTTCTTC
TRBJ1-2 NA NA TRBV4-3 CASSQEGTFYGYTF TGCGCCAGCAGCCAAGAAGGAACTTTCTATGGCTACACCTTC
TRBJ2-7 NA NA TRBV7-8 CASSLPTWTEGELMYEQYF TGTGCCAGCAGCCTCCCCACTTGGACGGAGGGTGAACTAATGTACGAGCAGTACTTC
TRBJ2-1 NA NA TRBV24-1 CATSGGYNEQFF TGTGCCACCAGTGGGGGGTACAATGAGCAGTTCTTC
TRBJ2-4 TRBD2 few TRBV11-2 CASSQGLVRGGDIQYF TGTGCCAGCAGCCAAGGACTAGTGCGGGGGGGGGACATTCAGTACTTC
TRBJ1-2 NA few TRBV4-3 CASSSGGGSIYGYTF TGCGCCAGCAGTTCCGGGGGGGGTTCTATCTATGGCTACACCTTC
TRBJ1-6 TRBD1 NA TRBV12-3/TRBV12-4 CASSRFFPPGQGSSPLHF TGTGCCAGCAGCCGTTTTTTTCCTCCGGGACAGGGAAGCTCACCCCTCCACTTT
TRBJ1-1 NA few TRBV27 CASYRNTEAFF TGTGCCAGCTACAGGAACACTGAAGCTTTCTTT
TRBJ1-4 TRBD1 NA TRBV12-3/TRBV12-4 CASSYTGGAGEKLFF TGTGCCAGCAGTTACACAGGGGGCGCAGGTGAAAAACTGTTTTTT
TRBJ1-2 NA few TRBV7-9 CASSPLGPGNYGYTF TGTGCCAGCAGCCCCTTGGGCCCAGGGAACTATGGCTACACCTTC
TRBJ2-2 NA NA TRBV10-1 CASSESGGASELFF TGCGCCAGCAGTGAGTCTGGCGGGGCTTCCGAGCTGTTTTTT
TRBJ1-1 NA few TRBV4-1 CASSSGGRQEAFF TGCGCCAGCAGCAGCGGGGGAAGACAGGAAGCTTTCTTT
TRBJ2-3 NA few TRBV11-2 CASSLAGVRGSDTQYF TGTGCCAGCAGCTTAGCGGGGGTCAGGGGGTCAGATACGCAGTATTTT
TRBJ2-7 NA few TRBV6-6 CASSYSRERSSYEQYF TGTGCCAGCAGTTACTCTCGGGAAAGGAGCTCCTACGAGCAGTACTTC
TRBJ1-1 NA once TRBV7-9 CASSPGPWNTEAFF TGTGCCAGCAGCCCAGGACCCTGGAACACTGAAGCTTTCTTT
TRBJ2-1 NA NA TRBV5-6 CASSGGMSIGEQFF TGTGCCAGCAGCGGGGGTATGTCGATAGGTGAGCAGTTCTTC
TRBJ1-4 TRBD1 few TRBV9 CASSVYGGGELFF TGTGCCAGCAGCGTTTATGGAGGGGGCGAACTGTTTTTT
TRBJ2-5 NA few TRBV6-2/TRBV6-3 CASSYLTRDPTQETQYF TGTGCCAGCAGTTACCTAACCCGGGACCCAACCCAAGAGACCCAGTACTTC
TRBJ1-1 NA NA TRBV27 CASGGRQMNTEAFF TGTGCCAGCGGTGGGAGACAAATGAACACTGAAGCTTTCTTT
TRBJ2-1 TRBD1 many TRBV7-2 CASSARDRVFNEQFF TGTGCCAGCAGCGCCAGGGACAGGGTTTTCAATGAGCAGTTCTTC
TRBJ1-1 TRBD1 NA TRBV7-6 CASSSLTGATEAFF TGTGCCAGCAGCTCGCTGACAGGGGCCACTGAAGCTTTCTTT
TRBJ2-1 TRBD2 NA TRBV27 CASSHLIRGAGLAKQFF TGTGCCAGCAGTCACCTAATCCGGGGGGCTGGACTAGCGAAGCAGTTCTTC
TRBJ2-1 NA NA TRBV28 CASSLRRGQGCNEQFF TGTGCCAGCAGTTTACGCCGGGGGCAGGGCTGCAATGAGCAGTTCTTC
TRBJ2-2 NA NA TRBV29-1 CSVPDSGELFF TGCAGCGTCCCCGACTCTGGGGAGCTGTTTTTT
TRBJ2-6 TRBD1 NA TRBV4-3 CASSQGGTGVGGANVLTF TGCGCCAGCAGCCAGGGCGGGACAGGGGTGGGGGGGGCCAACGTCCTGACTTTC
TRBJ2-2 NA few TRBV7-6 CASSHWTDNTGELFF TGTGCCAGCAGCCACTGGACAGATAACACCGGGGAGCTGTTTTTT
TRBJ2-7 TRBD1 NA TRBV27 CASSLRGQSYEQYF TGTGCCAGCAGTTTGAGGGGACAGTCCTACGAGCAGTACTTC
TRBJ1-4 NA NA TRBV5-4 CASSLITGREGEKLFF TGTGCCAGCAGTCTTATTACAGGGCGCGAGGGTGAAAAACTGTTTTTT
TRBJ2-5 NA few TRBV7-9 CASSAFRKGQETQYF TGTGCCAGCAGCGCCTTTAGGAAGGGGCAAGAGACCCAGTACTTC
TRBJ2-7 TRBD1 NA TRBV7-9 CASSPQDRVSYEQYF TGTGCCAGCAGCCCCCAGGACAGGGTTTCCTACGAGCAGTACTTC
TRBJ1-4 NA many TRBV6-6 CARRLDKLTTNEKLFF TGTGCCAGACGCCTCGACAAATTAACAACTAATGAAAAACTGTTTTTT
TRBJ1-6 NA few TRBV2 CASSKALSYNSPLHF TGTGCCAGCAGCAAGGCCCTCTCCTATAATTCACCCCTCCACTTT
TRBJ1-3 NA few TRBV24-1 CATSDAPSGNTIYF TGTGCCACCAGTGATGCCCCCTCTGGAAACACCATATATTTT
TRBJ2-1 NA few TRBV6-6 CASSYVQGRWDEQFF TGTGCCAGCAGTTACGTCCAGGGGCGGTGGGATGAGCAGTTCTTC